This T cell receptor (beta chain) was identified during a study of early T cells in non-severe SARS-CoV-2 infection. This clonotype was picked up many times. Each single cDNA molecule received a unique molecular identifier. MiXCR, applied by TCRdb to the 5' RACE reads, yields one record per CDR3 protein. This table has about 33,000 distinct CDR3 sequences, about 6.7% appearing once. Germline V gives CDR1 MDHEN, CDR2 SYDVKM. Trimming took off 3 bases at V and 2 bases at J, with 12 bases between the two ends. This CDR3 has 15 residues. Source material: whole blood. The chain recombines TRBV28 with TRBJ2-3; D may be TRBD1 (6 bases). This receptor was taken from an adult who was a healthcare worker with PCR-confirmed SARS-CoV-2 infection or an uninfected control (not recorded which). For the CDR3, the DNA is TGTGCCAGCAGTTTCCTAGGGGGAGCCACAGATACGCAGTATTTT. Residues: CASSFLGGATDTQYF.